This entry describes one T cell receptor (beta chain). The target antigen is unknown. The CDR3 is made up of 16 amino acids. CDR1 and CDR2 from the germline V gene are MDHEN and SYDVKM. The V segment lost 3 bases and the J segment 4 bases; nucleotides outside the gene matches: 6. This sample was taken from a study of beta chain features in type 1 diabetes. Expressed TCRB transcripts were sequenced, since all the RNA that had been isolated was reverse transcribed. Repertoires were generated with immunoSEQ multiplex PCR, while TCRdb's copy carries only in-frame clones and drops some. This sample has 50,000 to 70,000 clones; roughly 52% occur once, and the top ten carry about 2.4%. Notes on the study in general: Patients with type 1 diabetes carried fewer insertions and had more deletions at their VDJ junctions. Type 1 diabetes patients had TCRB CDR3s that were shorter (moderately but significantly so) in all four CD4+ subsets.

The chain recombines TRBV28 with TRBJ2-5; 12 positions match TRBD2. This TCR derives from a woman in her 40s with type 1 diabetes. Source material: Tregs from blood. CDR3: CASSLLAGGHRETQYF. The CDR3, as DNA: TGTGCCAGCAGTTTGCTAGCGGGGGGGCACAGAGAGACCCAGTACTTC.